One and the same sample provided the 24 T cell receptor beta chains below, sequenced in a study of CD8+ T cells in alopecia areata. As the sequencing template, cDNA was produced by extracting RNA and reverse transcribing it. The method was immunoSEQ multiplex PCR; TCRdb's version includes in-frame clones alone and lacks a portion of them. Here the sample spans roughly 250,000 clones, roughly two thirds being singletons. Material: CD4+ T cells sorted from blood, obtained at week 0. These receptors were obtained from a human donor with alopecia areata.

This chain links TRBV6-5 with TRBJ2-7, with D possibly matching TRBD1 (6 bases). This CDR3 has 16 amino acids. The germline V gene has CDR1 MNHEY and CDR2 SVGAGI. Trimming stripped 0 bases from V and 2 bases from J, with 14 bases between. DNA of the CDR3: TGTGCCAGCAGTTACTCGAGGGCAGGGGCTACCTACGAGCAGTACTTC. Amino acids: CASSYSRAGATYEQYF.

A few counts support this clone. For the CDR3, the DNA is TGCAGCGTAAACAGGGGACGCACAGATACGCAGTATTTT. It encodes CSVNRGRTDTQYF. The rearrangement uses TRBV29-1 and TRBJ2-3; the match to TRBD1 covers 7 bases. CDR3 length: 13 residues. Trimming took 6 bases from V and 1 from J; bases not matched to a gene: 4. Germline-derived CDR1 and CDR2 are SQVTM and ANQGSEA.

J is TRBJ2-7 and V is TRBV29-1; 8 nucleotides line up with TRBD1. Germline CDR1 is SQVTM and CDR2 is ANQGSEA. The CDR3 length is 14 residues. J gave up 2 bases and V 6 bases, and 9 bases lay outside the gene matches. In nucleotides, the CDR3 is TGCAGCGTCATTTGGGCAGGGGGCCCCTACGAGCAGTACTTC. Its protein is CSVIWAGGPYEQYF.

This chain connects TRBV30 to TRBJ2-5, with TRBD1 as a possible D gene (6 bases). Germline values: CDR1 GTSNPN, CDR2 SVGIG (reference sequence). This CDR3 comprises 13 residues. The germline V and J ends were trimmed by 4 bases and 5 bases, with 14 bases remaining between them. The DNA for the CDR3 is TGTGCCTGGAAGTCACAGGGTATGGAGACCCAGTACTTC. It translates to CAWKSQGMETQYF.

This clone appeared a single time. V and J are TRBV29-1 and TRBJ1-3; maybe TRBD1 (5 bases). Germline lookup yields CDR1 SQVTM and CDR2 ANQGSEA. The CDR3 has 12 residues. The ends were cut back, 5 bases at V and 4 bases at J, with 9 bases in the middle. The CDR3 protein is CSVSGPGNTIYF. Written as DNA, the CDR3 is TGCAGCGTTTCGGGGCCCGGAAACACCATATATTTT.

The chain uses TRBV29-1 and TRBJ2-1; weak D call: TRBD1 (6 bases). Germline V gene lookup returns CDR1 SQVTM and CDR2 ANQGSEA. V lost 6 bases and J 10 bases, leaving 13 bases between the germline ends. The CDR3 runs 11 residues. In DNA form, the CDR3 reads TGCAGCGTCCCAGGACAGATAGAGCAGTTCTTC. Its protein is CSVPGQIEQFF.

This clone has only one observation. The V and J genes are TRBV30 and TRBJ1-1; D is perhaps TRBD1 (6 bases). The CDR3 consists of 14 residues. V was shortened by 0 bases and J by 4 bases, with 12 bases between the two germline ends. Germline-derived CDR1 and CDR2 are GTSNPN and SVGIG (reference sequence). The CDR3 DNA follows: TGTGCCTGGAGTGTTTGGGGGCAGAGCACTGAAGCTTTCTTT. Protein: CAWSVWGQSTEAFF.

The V gene is TRBV25-1, the J gene TRBJ1-2; D gene ambiguous. Trimming removed 2 bases at V and 7 bases at J, with 14 bases between. Germline V lookup: CDR1 MGHDK, CDR2 SYGVNS. The CDR3 length is 14 residues. Here the CDR3 DNA reads TGTGCCAGCAGTGAAATCGTGCAGGAGGGTGGCTACACCTTC. Protein: CASSEIVQEGGYTF.

DNA of the CDR3: TGTGCCAGCAGCGCCAATGGGGACACTTACAATGAGCAGTTCTTC. This codes for CASSANGDTYNEQFF. The V call is TRBV7-3, the J call TRBJ2-1; tentative D call: TRBD1 (6 bases). Germline CDR1 and CDR2: SGHTA and FQGTGA. The CDR3 has 15 residues. V lost 5 bases and J lost 4, with 15 bases in between.

This chain uses TRBV30 with TRBJ2-1; no clear D. The CDR3 has 12 residues. In germline, CDR1 is GTSNPN, CDR2 SVGIG (reference sequence). Trimming took 3 bases from V and 5 from J, leaving 8 bases between them. CDR3 sequence: CAWSPLNNEQFF. In DNA form, the CDR3 reads TGTGCCTGGAGCCCACTAAACAATGAGCAGTTCTTC.

The chain employs TRBV27 and TRBJ2-5; the match to TRBD1 covers 7 bases. The CDR3 contains 12 residues. CDR1 and CDR2 (germline): MNHEY, SMNVEV (reference sequence). The J segment lost 4 bases and the V segment lost 4 bases, leaving 0 bases of the junction unmatched. CDR3 DNA: TGTGCCAGCAGTTACAGGGGAGAGACCCAGTACTTC. Its protein is CASSYRGETQYF.

J is TRBJ1-1 and V is TRBV9; TRBD1 matches at 7 bases. V shed 0 bases and J 1 base; nucleotides not matched to a gene: 9. The CDR3 spans 17 residues. The germline V gene has CDR1 SGDLS and CDR2 YYNGEE. The CDR3 loop reads CASSVGPGTAKNTEAFF. DNA of the CDR3: TGTGCCAGCAGCGTAGGACCAGGGACAGCTAAGAACACTGAAGCTTTCTTT.

The chain uses TRBV4-1 and TRBJ2-5, with TRBD2 identical over 9 bases. CDR3 length: 16 amino acids. Germline assignment: CDR1 MGHRA and CDR2 YSYEKL. Trimming cost V 3 bases and J 5 bases; bases outside gene matches: 10. The CDR3 DNA sequence: TGCGCCAGCAGCCAGTATAGCGGGGGTGCGTTTGAGACCCAGTACTTC. Protein product: CASSQYSGGAFETQYF.

This chain links TRBV7-2 with TRBJ1-2, with TRBD1 matching over 8 bases. The V and J ends lost 3 bases and 12 bases, in that order; junction bases with no gene match: 12. Germline CDR1 SGHTA, CDR2 FQGNSA. This CDR3 has 14 amino acids. DNA for the CDR3: TGTGCCAGCAGCTTGCCCGGACAGGGACAGAAAAACACCTTC. Its translation is CASSLPGQGQKNTF. The variable domain in full, with the rest retrieved from reference TRBV7-2 and TRBJ1-2, is GAGVSQSPSNKVTEKGKDVELRCDPISGHTALYWYRQSLGQGLEFLIYFQGNSAPDKSGLPSDRFSAERTGGSVSTLTIQRTQQEDSAVYLCASSLPGQGQKNTFGSGTRLTVV.

The chain uses TRBV2 and TRBJ2-3; 12 nucleotides agree with TRBD2. From germline, CDR1 is SNHLY and CDR2 FYNNEI. This CDR3 contains 15 residues. J gave up 6 bases and V 6 bases, and 7 bases lay outside the gene matches. CDR3 bases: TGTGCCAGCAGCCGTCTAGCGGGGGGGCAGGATACGCAGTATTTT. This encodes CASSRLAGGQDTQYF.

The V call is TRBV2, the J call TRBJ2-6; D may correspond to TRBD1 or TRBD2 (5 bases each). This CDR3 is 17 amino acids long. Trimming pared 2 bases from V and 0 bases from J, leaving 11 bases between. Per the germline V gene, CDR1 is SNHLY and CDR2 is FYNNEI. The CDR3: CASSERDLFSGANVLTF. The DNA of the CDR3 is TGTGCCAGCAGTGAAAGGGACCTCTTCTCTGGGGCCAACGTCCTGACTTTC.

This clone showed up just a few times. The V gene is TRBV7-2, the J gene TRBJ2-1, with D possibly being TRBD2 (6 bases). The CDR3 has 13 residues. Between the trimmed V and J ends, which lost 1 base and 8 bases, there was a span of 9 bases. CDR1 SGHTA and CDR2 FQGNSA come from the germline V gene. CDR3 nucleotide sequence: TGTGCCAGCAGCTTAGTAGCGGACGATGAGCAGTTCTTC. Encoded protein: CASSLVADDEQFF.

The J gene is TRBJ2-5, the V gene TRBV29-1; TRBD2 matches 7 bases. From germline, CDR1 is SQVTM and CDR2 ANQGSEA. CDR3 size: 14 residues. The V gene end was trimmed by 7 bases and the J gene end by 5 bases; junction bases not matched to a gene: 13. The CDR3 is CSGVRGSPRETQYF. The DNA for the CDR3 is TGCAGCGGAGTGCGGGGGAGCCCCCGGGAGACCCAGTACTTC.

This chain uses TRBV6-5 with TRBJ1-2; 8 bases agree with TRBD1. This CDR3 has 13 residues. V was clipped by 6 bases and J by 10 bases; unmatched bases: 10. Germline CDR1 is MNHEY and CDR2 is SVGAGI. The CDR3: CASRRQGPLPYTF. The CDR3 DNA sequence: TGTGCCAGCAGACGACAGGGGCCCCTTCCCTACACCTTC.

As concerns this clone: The sample holds other DNA sequences that translate to the same CDR3. The chain employs TRBV7-9 and TRBJ2-3; unclear D gene. In germline, CDR1 is SEHNR, CDR2 FQNEAQ (reference sequence). The V and J ends lost 5 bases and 2 bases respectively, with 2 bases between them. The CDR3 extends over 11 amino acids. The CDR3 DNA sequence: TGTGCCAGCAGCCTCACAGATACGCAGTATTTT. Its translation is CASSLTDTQYF.

V usage is TRBV9 and J usage is TRBJ2-7; 10 bases agree with TRBD1. From germline, CDR1 is SGDLS and CDR2 YYNGEE. The CDR3 has 15 residues. V lost 3 bases to trimming and J lost 5 bases; unmatched junction nucleotides: 8. The CDR3 here is CASSGLTGGFHEQYF. CDR3 nucleotides: TGTGCCAGCAGCGGATTGACAGGGGGCTTCCACGAGCAGTACTTC.

The V gene is TRBV27, the J gene TRBJ2-7; D is uncertain. Germline V gene data show CDR1 as MNHEY and CDR2 as SMNVEV (reference sequence). V was shortened by 5 bases and J by 0 bases, with 5 bases between the two germline ends. This CDR3 has 12 amino acids. CDR3 in DNA: TGTGCCAGCAGTGCCACCTCCTACGAGCAGTACTTC. Amino acids: CASSATSYEQYF.

The rearrangement links TRBV18 to TRBJ2-3; D possibly corresponds to TRBD1 (5 bases). Germline CDR1 is KGHSH and CDR2 is LQKENI. CDR3 length equals 13 residues. V was pared by 6 bases and J by 2 bases, with 9 bases between. As DNA, the CDR3 is TGTGCCAGCTCGTCGGACAACACAGATACGCAGTATTTT. It codes for CASSSDNTDTQYF.

This rearrangement joins TRBV29-1 to TRBJ2-7; 7 bases map to TRBD1. CDR1 SQVTM and CDR2 ANQGSEA come from the germline V gene. The CDR3 is 12 amino acids. Unmatched junction bases numbered 9, after V lost 7 bases and J lost 6 bases. CDR3 nucleotides: TGCAGCGGCCGGGACAGTCTACGCGAGCAGTACTTC. It encodes CSGRDSLREQYF.